Listed below are T cell receptor beta chains from one sample, sequenced in a study of Ad26.COV2.S vaccination and SARS-CoV-2 variants. The protocol was immunoSEQ multiplex PCR, while the TCRdb copy is restricted to in-frame clones and leaves out a portion. Of about half a million clones listed, around 89% are singletons. Here the sequenced sample was peripheral blood, taken in a trial of Ad26.COV2.S vaccine versus placebo. The receptor source for this set is a person aged 18-65 years who received the Ad26.COV2.S COVID-19 vaccine or a placebo. The CDR3 runs from the conserved cysteine through the conserved F or W. Each record gives: D gene, V gene, clone size, J gene, CDR3 DNA, CDR3 protein. The D gene is left open where the match is weak. A row's size may be missing; if present it is once, few, many or a size class.

d_gene: .; v_gene: TRBV7-8; abundance: .; j_gene: TRBJ1-1; CDR3nt: TGTGCCAGCAGCTCAGAGATGGTTTGGAGGTTCACTGAAGCTTTCTTT; CDR3aa: CASSSEMVWRFTEAFF
d_gene: .; v_gene: TRBV4-2; abundance: .; j_gene: TRBJ1-5; CDR3nt: TGTGCCAGCAGCCAAGATCGGGCAGGGAATCAGCCCCAGCATTTT; CDR3aa: CASSQDRAGNQPQHF
d_gene: TRBD1; v_gene: TRBV19; abundance: .; j_gene: TRBJ2-5; CDR3nt: TGTGCCAGTAGTCCCACAGGGGAGCGAAAGACCCAGTACTTC; CDR3aa: CASSPTGERKTQYF
d_gene: .; v_gene: TRBV30; abundance: .; j_gene: TRBJ2-7; CDR3nt: TGTGCCTGGGGGCGGTTCCACGAGCAGTACTTC; CDR3aa: CAWGRFHEQYF
d_gene: .; v_gene: TRBV24-1; abundance: .; j_gene: TRBJ1-5; CDR3nt: TGTGCCACCAGTGACCCCGATCAGCCCCAGCATTTT; CDR3aa: CATSDPDQPQHF
d_gene: .; v_gene: TRBV29-1; abundance: .; j_gene: TRBJ2-5; CDR3nt: TGCAGCGTTCGCGGAACGGTGGGAGAGACCCAGTACTTC; CDR3aa: CSVRGTVGETQYF
d_gene: .; v_gene: TRBV15; abundance: .; j_gene: TRBJ1-1; CDR3nt: TGTGCCACCAGCAGAGATTGGAACACCCAGAACACTGAAGCTTTCTTT; CDR3aa: CATSRDWNTQNTEAFF
d_gene: .; v_gene: TRBV6-5; abundance: .; j_gene: TRBJ1-2; CDR3nt: TGTGCCAGTCGAAAAGGGCAGATTAGGAATGGCTACACCTTC; CDR3aa: CASRKGQIRNGYTF
d_gene: .; v_gene: TRBV27; abundance: .; j_gene: TRBJ1-6; CDR3nt: TGTGCCACTAAAGTGAGCTATAATTCACCCCTCCACTTT; CDR3aa: CATKVSYNSPLHF
d_gene: TRBD1; v_gene: TRBV6-5; abundance: .; j_gene: TRBJ1-4; CDR3nt: TGTGCCAGCAGTCGCCGACAGGGTAGGAATGAAAAACTGTTTTTT; CDR3aa: CASSRRQGRNEKLFF
d_gene: .; v_gene: TRBV5-5; abundance: .; j_gene: TRBJ1-1; CDR3nt: TGTGCCAGCAGGTGGGACGGTGCCCTTCTGAACACTGAAGCTTTCTTT; CDR3aa: CASRWDGALLNTEAFF
d_gene: .; v_gene: TRBV6-5; abundance: .; j_gene: TRBJ2-7; CDR3nt: TGTGCCAGCAGTTGGGGGACAACCACTGCCTACGAGCAGTACTTC; CDR3aa: CASSWGTTTAYEQYF
d_gene: .; v_gene: TRBV30; abundance: .; j_gene: TRBJ2-6; CDR3nt: TGTGCCTGGACCTACGGGACCGGGGCCAACGTCCTGACTTTC; CDR3aa: CAWTYGTGANVLTF
d_gene: .; v_gene: TRBV6-2/TRBV6-3; abundance: few; j_gene: TRBJ2-5; CDR3nt: TGTGCCAGCAGTTACAGGGGGGGACAAGAGACCCAGTACTTC; CDR3aa: CASSYRGGQETQYF
d_gene: TRBD2; v_gene: TRBV28; abundance: .; j_gene: TRBJ2-3; CDR3nt: TGTGCCAGCAGGACGGGACTAGCGGAGTGGGAAGATACGCAGTATTTT; CDR3aa: CASRTGLAEWEDTQYF
d_gene: TRBD1; v_gene: TRBV6-2/TRBV6-3; abundance: few; j_gene: TRBJ1-2; CDR3nt: TGTGCCAGCAGTAGAACAGGGGTGAGCTATGGCTACACCTTC; CDR3aa: CASSRTGVSYGYTF
d_gene: TRBD1; v_gene: TRBV29-1; abundance: .; j_gene: TRBJ1-2; CDR3nt: TGCAGCGTTGAGGGACAGGGGTACTATGGCTACACCTTC; CDR3aa: CSVEGQGYYGYTF
d_gene: .; v_gene: TRBV5-1; abundance: .; j_gene: TRBJ1-6; CDR3nt: TGCGCCAGCAGTGCGGATGGGAATTCACCCCTCCACTTT; CDR3aa: CASSADGNSPLHF
d_gene: .; v_gene: TRBV30; abundance: .; j_gene: TRBJ2-3; CDR3nt: TGTGCCTGGAGTGTAGGGCGGACCCGCACGCTAGATACGCAGTATTTT; CDR3aa: CAWSVGRTRTLDTQYF
d_gene: .; v_gene: TRBV27; abundance: .; j_gene: TRBJ2-2; CDR3nt: TGTGCCAGCAGCGGGCGGGAAAATACCGGGGAGCTGTTTTTT; CDR3aa: CASSGRENTGELFF
d_gene: .; v_gene: TRBV12-3/TRBV12-4; abundance: .; j_gene: TRBJ2-3; CDR3nt: TGTGCCAGCAGCTCATTCCGGGCAGATACGCAGTATTTT; CDR3aa: CASSSFRADTQYF
d_gene: .; v_gene: TRBV2; abundance: .; j_gene: TRBJ2-5; CDR3nt: TGTGCCAGCAGCTACAGGGTTCAAGAGACCCAGTACTTC; CDR3aa: CASSYRVQETQYF
d_gene: TRBD1; v_gene: TRBV5-1; abundance: .; j_gene: TRBJ2-2; CDR3nt: TGCGCCAGCAGCATACGGACAGGGTCGGGCGGGGAGCTGTTTTTT; CDR3aa: CASSIRTGSGGELFF